These T cell receptor beta chains were read from a single sample in a study of T-cell reconstitution after alpha-beta-depleted transplantation in children. TCRdb re-called the PCR reads with MiXCR, one entry per CDR3 protein. The sample includes 440,000 or so distinct CDR3 sequences, roughly 43% of them seen just once. Sequences were derived from PBMCs, sampled before TCRalphabeta/CD19-depleted stem cell transplant. The source is a girl aged 2 to 9 with aplastic anemia, due to receive a stem cell transplant. Each CDR3 is given with its conserved first and last residue. A D gene is named only where the DNA matches it firmly. Expanded clones are given a class, and other clones once, few, many or no size at all.

clone_size d_call cdr3_length j_call v_call cdr3_aa cdr3_nt
- - 14 TRBJ1-2 TRBV7-2 CASSHGPGPYGYTF TGTGCCAGCAGCCATGGGCCCGGGCCCTATGGCTACACCTTC
- - 16 TRBJ2-5 TRBV5-1 CASSRISMGPGETQYF TGCGCCAGCAGCCGAATTTCGATGGGGCCAGGAGAGACCCAGTACTTC
few - 12 TRBJ2-7 TRBV20-1 CSAPRQGYEQYF TGCAGTGCTCCTAGGCAGGGGTACGAGCAGTACTTC
few - 16 TRBJ2-2 TRBV7-2 CASSLGGRLNTGELFF TGTGCCAGCAGCTTAGGTGGCCGGCTGAACACCGGGGAGCTGTTTTTT
few - 15 TRBJ1-5 TRBV9 CASSVGAGGGQPQHF TGTGCCAGCAGCGTAGGAGCGGGGGGCGGGCAGCCCCAGCATTTT
few TRBD1 14 TRBJ1-1 TRBV5-1 CASSLQGSDTEAFF TGCGCCAGCAGCTTACAGGGGAGCGACACTGAAGCTTTCTTT
- - 18 TRBJ2-4 TRBV4-1 CASSHPTTGEWDKNIQYF TGCGCCAGCAGCCATCCCACTACGGGAGAGTGGGACAAAAACATTCAGTACTTC
- - 15 TRBJ2-1 TRBV12-3/TRBV12-4 CASLTLGGSYNEQFF TGTGCCAGCTTGACCCTAGGGGGGTCCTACAATGAGCAGTTCTTC
- - 11 TRBJ2-3 TRBV10-3 CAISLGNTQYF TGTGCCATCAGCCTGGGCAATACGCAGTATTTT
- TRBD2 14 TRBJ2-1 TRBV3-1 CASSRSTSGNEQFF TGTGCCAGCAGCCGTAGCACTAGCGGGAATGAGCAGTTCTTC
- TRBD2 14 TRBJ2-3 TRBV29-1 CSVASGRAADTQYF TGCAGCGTGGCTAGCGGGAGGGCCGCAGATACGCAGTATTTT
- - 14 TRBJ2-7 TRBV12-3/TRBV12-4 CASSLEGPTYEQYF TGTGCCAGCAGTTTGGAGGGTCCCACCTACGAGCAGTACTTC
many TRBD2 15 TRBJ2-1 TRBV20-1 CSASRLAGRYNEQFF TGCAGTGCTTCACGACTAGCGGGACGCTACAATGAGCAGTTCTTC
- TRBD2 13 TRBJ2-7 TRBV10-2 CASSEASGYEQYF TGCGCCAGCAGTGAGGCTAGCGGTTACGAGCAGTACTTC
- - 14 TRBJ2-7 TRBV19 CASSIYGGTYEQYF TGTGCCAGTAGTATTTACGGCGGTACCTACGAGCAGTACTTC
- - 16 TRBJ2-3 TRBV18 CASSPAGGRGTDTQYF TGTGCCAGCTCACCAGCTGGAGGTCGGGGGACAGATACGCAGTATTTT
few - 14 TRBJ1-5 TRBV3-1 CASSRTAGNQPQHF TGTGCCAGCAGCCGGACAGCTGGCAATCAGCCCCAGCATTTT
- - 14 TRBJ2-7 TRBV20-1 CSAFIGRQLYEQYF TGCAGTGCTTTTATCGGGAGACAACTATACGAGCAGTACTTC
- - 16 TRBJ2-7 TRBV4-1 CASSPLTALSSYEQYF TGCGCCAGCAGCCCCTTGACGGCCCTCAGCTCCTACGAGCAGTACTTC
- - 14 TRBJ1-4 TRBV27 CASSSGRPNEKLFF TGTGCCAGCAGTTCGGGACGGCCTAATGAAAAACTGTTTTTT
- - 15 TRBJ2-5 TRBV5-8 CASSLGNARSETQYF TGTGCCAGCAGCTTGGGGAATGCAAGATCGGAGACCCAGTACTTC
- - 15 TRBJ2-3 TRBV7-9 CASSSRTASTDTQYF TGTGCCAGCAGCTCCCGGACAGCAAGCACAGATACGCAGTATTTT
few - 14 TRBJ2-7 TRBV6-2/TRBV6-3 CASSRSRATYEQYF TGTGCCAGCTCTCGGAGTCGAGCGACCTACGAGCAGTACTTC
- - 14 TRBJ2-3 TRBV20-1 CSALPPGTTDTQYF TGCAGTGCTTTGCCGCCCGGGACCACAGATACGCAGTATTTT
few TRBD2 17 TRBJ2-3 TRBV11-2 CASSLATGLAGTDTQYF TGTGCCAGCAGCTTAGCCACGGGACTAGCGGGCACAGATACGCAGTATTTT
many - 11 TRBJ1-1 TRBV20-1 CSAKGQEGAFF TGCAGTGCTAAGGGGCAAGAGGGAGCTTTCTTT
- - 16 TRBJ1-5 TRBV20-1 CSARGGAALGNQPQHF TGCAGTGCTAGAGGAGGTGCTGCTTTAGGAAATCAGCCCCAGCATTTT
many TRBD2 17 TRBJ2-7 TRBV5-5 CASSLASGSGGLYEQYF TGTGCCAGCAGCTTGGCTAGCGGGAGTGGAGGCCTCTACGAGCAGTACTTC
- - 16 TRBJ2-5 TRBV3-1 CASSASSLGAKETQYF TGTGCCAGCAGCGCCTCCTCACTGGGGGCTAAAGAGACCCAGTACTTC
- TRBD1 13 TRBJ2-5 TRBV29-1 CSVEAGGRETQYF TGCAGCGTTGAGGCAGGGGGTAGAGAGACCCAGTACTTC
- - 14 TRBJ1-1 TRBV29-1 CSVDSGAPGTEAFF TGCAGCGTTGATTCTGGGGCCCCGGGGACTGAAGCTTTCTTT
- TRBD1 16 TRBJ2-5 TRBV7-9 CASSLAAGTGEETQYF TGTGCCAGCAGCTTAGCGGCCGGGACAGGGGAAGAGACCCAGTACTTC
many TRBD2 14 TRBJ2-1 TRBV20-1 CSATKRESHNEQFF TGCAGTGCGACGAAGCGGGAGTCTCACAATGAGCAGTTCTTC
many - 14 TRBJ2-7 TRBV20-1 CSARGVDHFYEQYF TGCAGTGCTAGGGGGGTGGACCACTTCTACGAGCAGTACTTC
- - 16 TRBJ2-3 TRBV7-9 CASSLVDGRRPDTQYF TGTGCCAGCAGCTTAGTTGATGGGAGACGCCCAGATACGCAGTATTTT
- TRBD2 18 TRBJ2-2 TRBV11-2 CASSLEVGSGRDPGELFF TGTGCCAGCAGCTTAGAGGTCGGGAGCGGGAGGGACCCCGGGGAGCTGTTTTTT
many - 14 TRBJ2-7 TRBV20-1 CSARYQVGSYEQYF TGCAGTGCTCGTTATCAAGTAGGCTCCTACGAGCAGTACTTC
many TRBD1 15 TRBJ2-5 TRBV5-1 CASSLVPGTEETQYF TGCGCCAGCAGCTTGGTACCCGGGACAGAAGAGACCCAGTACTTC
few TRBD1 12 TRBJ2-5 TRBV10-3 CAMLQGQETQYF TGTGCCATGCTACAGGGGCAAGAGACCCAGTACTTC
many TRBD1 16 TRBJ2-5 TRBV5-1 CASSLSVGQGEETQYF TGCGCCAGCAGCTTAAGTGTTGGACAGGGGGAAGAGACCCAGTACTTC
- - 16 TRBJ2-3 TRBV7-7 CASSLVPRKGTDTQYF TGTGCCAGCAGCTTAGTTCCGCGGAAGGGAACAGATACGCAGTATTTT
- TRBD2 15 TRBJ2-5 TRBV20-1 CSAKGLAYDQETQYF TGCAGTGCCAAAGGACTAGCTTACGACCAAGAGACCCAGTACTTC
- TRBD2 15 TRBJ2-1 TRBV7-2 CASSPLGLAGNEQFF TGTGCCAGCAGCCCTCTTGGGCTAGCGGGGAATGAGCAGTTCTTC
- - 15 TRBJ2-7 TRBV5-1 CASSLEGGRTYEQYF TGCGCCAGCAGCTTGGAGGGAGGACGGACCTACGAGCAGTACTTC
many - 13 TRBJ1-1 TRBV12-3/TRBV12-4 CASSLSGKAEAFF TGTGCCAGCAGTTTATCAGGGAAGGCTGAAGCTTTCTTT
many TRBD1 17 TRBJ1-6 TRBV3-1 CASSQGTGRSYNSPLHF TGTGCCAGCAGCCAAGGGACAGGTCGCTCCTATAATTCACCCCTCCACTTT
- TRBD2 14 TRBJ2-7 TRBV7-6 CASSLIAGAWEQYF TGTGCCAGCAGCTTGATAGCGGGAGCGTGGGAGCAGTACTTC
few TRBD1 15 TRBJ2-5 TRBV24-1 CATSDSRQGRETQYF TGTGCCACCAGTGATTCCAGACAGGGTAGAGAGACCCAGTACTTC
once - 12 TRBJ1-1 TRBV12-3/TRBV12-4 CASSFSQGEAFF TGTGCCAGCAGTTTCTCCCAGGGTGAAGCTTTCTTT
- - 11 TRBJ2-3 TRBV20-1 CSATLAYTQYF TGCAGTGCTACACTAGCCTACACGCAGTATTTT
few - 14 TRBJ1-1 TRBV5-1 CASTLRGVNTEAFF TGCGCCAGCACCCTTCGGGGGGTGAACACTGAAGCTTTCTTT
many - 15 TRBJ2-1 TRBV14 CASSPSPSSYNEQFF TGTGCCAGCAGCCCGTCCCCGAGCTCCTACAATGAGCAGTTCTTC
many TRBD1 15 TRBJ2-7 TRBV3-1 CASSLGTGWAYEQYF TGTGCCAGCAGTCTCGGGACAGGGTGGGCTTACGAGCAGTACTTC
many - 15 TRBJ2-1 TRBV29-1 CSVEPPASSYNEQFF TGCAGCGTTGAACCCCCGGCAAGCTCCTACAATGAGCAGTTCTTC
- TRBD1 14 TRBJ1-5 TRBV20-1 CSARVQGANQPQHF TGCAGTGCTAGAGTCCAGGGGGCCAATCAGCCCCAGCATTTT